Shown below are 3 T cell receptor beta chains from a single sample sequenced in a study of cytomegalovirus exposure and HLA in healthy donors. Vbeta (60) and Jbeta (13) primers were used in the PCR. Using immunoSEQ multiplex PCR, the repertoire was profiled, and TCRdb retains in-frame clones only, with some absent. The data contain some 190,000 clones, around 76% of them seen just once; the ten biggest clones take up 1.5%. Sequencing was done on a sample of PBMCs. These receptors originate from a man aged 40-55 years in good health and CMV-seronegative.

The rearrangement links TRBV5-1 to TRBJ2-7; the match to TRBD2 covers 10 bases. With 0 bases clipped from V and 5 bases from J, the junction kept 14 bases outside the gene matches. This CDR3 comprises 18 residues. Looked up from germline, CDR1 is SGHRS and CDR2 is YFSETQ. CDR3 nucleotide sequence: TGCGCCAGCAGCTTGGCTACAGCGGGGGGGCCCAGGAACCACGAGCAGTACTTC. Its protein product is CASSLATAGGPRNHEQYF.

This clone turned up a few times. This sequence joins TRBV7-3 and TRBJ1-1, with TRBD1 matching 8 bases. The CDR3 extends over 13 amino acids. Germline-derived CDR1 and CDR2 are SGHTA and FQGTGA. Trimming took 5 bases from V and 4 from J; bases not matched to a gene: 3. The chain's CDR3 is CASSATGGTEAFF. CDR3 in DNA: TGTGCCAGCAGCGCCACAGGGGGCACTGAAGCTTTCTTT.

This chain joins TRBV6-5 and TRBJ2-5, with a weak D call TRBD1 (6 bases). The CDR3 contains 13 residues. Germline V CDR1 and CDR2: MNHEY, SVGAGI. Trimming removed 6 bases from V and 2 bases from J, with 10 bases in between. The CDR3 here is CASRRTEQETQYF. CDR3 bases: TGTGCCAGCAGGAGGACAGAGCAAGAGACCCAGTACTTC.